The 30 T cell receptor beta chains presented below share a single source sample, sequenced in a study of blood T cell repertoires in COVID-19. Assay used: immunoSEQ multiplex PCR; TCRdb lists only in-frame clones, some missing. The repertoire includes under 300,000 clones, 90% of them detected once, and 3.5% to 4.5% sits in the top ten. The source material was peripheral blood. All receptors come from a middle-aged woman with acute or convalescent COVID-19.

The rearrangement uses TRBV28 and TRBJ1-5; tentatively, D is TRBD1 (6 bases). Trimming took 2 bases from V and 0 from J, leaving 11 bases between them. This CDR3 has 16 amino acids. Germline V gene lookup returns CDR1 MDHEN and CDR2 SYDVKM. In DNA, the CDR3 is TGTGCCAGCAGTTTAAGGGGGTTTCGTAGCAATCAGCCCCAGCATTTT. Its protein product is CASSLRGFRSNQPQHF.

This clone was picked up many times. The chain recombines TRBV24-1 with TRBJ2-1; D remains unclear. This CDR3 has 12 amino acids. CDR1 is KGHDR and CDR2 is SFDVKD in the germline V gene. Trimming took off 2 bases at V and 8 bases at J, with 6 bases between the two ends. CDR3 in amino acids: CATSDSVDEQFF. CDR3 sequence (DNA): TGTGCCACCAGTGATTCGGTGGATGAGCAGTTCTTC.

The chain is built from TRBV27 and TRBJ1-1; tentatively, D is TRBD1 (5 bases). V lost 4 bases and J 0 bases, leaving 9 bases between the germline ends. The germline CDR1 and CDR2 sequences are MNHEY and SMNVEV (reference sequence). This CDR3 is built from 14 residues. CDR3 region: CASSWGGVNTEAFF. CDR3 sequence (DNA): TGTGCCAGCAGTTGGGGGGGAGTGAACACTGAAGCTTTCTTT.

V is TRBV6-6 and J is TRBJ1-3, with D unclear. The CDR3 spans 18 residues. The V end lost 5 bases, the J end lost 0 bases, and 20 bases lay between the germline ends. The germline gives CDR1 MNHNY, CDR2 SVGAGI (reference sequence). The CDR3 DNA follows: TGTGCCAGCAGTCTGACTCGCCCCGAGCAGTTCTCTGGAAACACCATATATTTT. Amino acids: CASSLTRPEQFSGNTIYF.

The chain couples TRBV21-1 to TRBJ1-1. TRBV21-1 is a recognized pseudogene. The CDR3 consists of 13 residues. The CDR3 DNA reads TGTGCCAGCAGCAAACGGGGGGACACTGAAGCTTTCTTT. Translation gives CASSKRGDTEAFF.

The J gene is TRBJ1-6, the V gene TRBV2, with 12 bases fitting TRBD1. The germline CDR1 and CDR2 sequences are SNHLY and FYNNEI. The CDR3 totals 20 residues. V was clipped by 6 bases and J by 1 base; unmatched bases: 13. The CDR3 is CASSPPGTGGFKSYNSPLHF. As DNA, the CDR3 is TGTGCCAGCAGCCCCCCCGGGACAGGGGGCTTTAAGTCCTATAATTCACCCCTCCACTTT. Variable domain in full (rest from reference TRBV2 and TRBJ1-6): EPEVTQTPSHQVTQMGQEVILRCVPISNHLYFYWYRQILGQKVEFLVSFYNNEISEKSEIFDDQFSVERPDGSNFTLKIRSTKLEDSAMYFCASSPPGTGGFKSYNSPLHFGNGTRLTVT.

The CDR3: CASTLGGAFGYTF. The CDR3 DNA is TGTGCCAGCACCTTAGGGGGGGCGTTTGGCTACACCTTC. This chain joins TRBV5-4 and TRBJ1-2; tentatively, D is TRBD1 (6 bases). V was shortened by 6 bases and J by 7 bases, with 16 bases between the two germline ends. Per germline, CDR1 SGHNT and CDR2 YYREEE (reference sequence). The CDR3 covers 13 residues.

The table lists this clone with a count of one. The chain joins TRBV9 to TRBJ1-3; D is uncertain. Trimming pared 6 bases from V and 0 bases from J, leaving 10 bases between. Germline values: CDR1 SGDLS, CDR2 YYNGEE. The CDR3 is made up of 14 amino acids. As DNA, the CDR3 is TGTGCCAGCAATCGGGGTCACTCTGGAAACACCATATATTTT. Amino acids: CASNRGHSGNTIYF.

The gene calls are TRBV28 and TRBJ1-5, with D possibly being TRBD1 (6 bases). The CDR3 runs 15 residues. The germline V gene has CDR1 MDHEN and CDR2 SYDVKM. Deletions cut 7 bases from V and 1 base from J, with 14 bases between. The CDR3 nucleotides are TGTGCCAGCACTAGACAGGCGTTCAGCAATCAGCCCCAGCATTTT. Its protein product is CASTRQAFSNQPQHF.

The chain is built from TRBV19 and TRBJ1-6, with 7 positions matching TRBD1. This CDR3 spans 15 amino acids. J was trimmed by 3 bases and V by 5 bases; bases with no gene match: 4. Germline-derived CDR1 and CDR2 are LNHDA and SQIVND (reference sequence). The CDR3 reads CASSAGQIYNSPLHF. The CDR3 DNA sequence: TGTGCCAGTAGTGCGGGACAGATCTATAATTCACCCCTCCACTTT.

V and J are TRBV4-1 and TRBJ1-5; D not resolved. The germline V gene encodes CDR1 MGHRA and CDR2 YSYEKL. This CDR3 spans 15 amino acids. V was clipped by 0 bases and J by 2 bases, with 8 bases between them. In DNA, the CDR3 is TGCGCCAGCAGCCAAGAAAGGACTGGCAATCAGCCCCAGCATTTT. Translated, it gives CASSQERTGNQPQHF.

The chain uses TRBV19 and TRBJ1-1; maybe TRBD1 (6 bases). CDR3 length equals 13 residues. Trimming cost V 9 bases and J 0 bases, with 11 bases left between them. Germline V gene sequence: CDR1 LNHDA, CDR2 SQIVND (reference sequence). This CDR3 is CASIQGMNTEAFF. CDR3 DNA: TGTGCCAGCATACAGGGCATGAACACTGAAGCTTTCTTT.

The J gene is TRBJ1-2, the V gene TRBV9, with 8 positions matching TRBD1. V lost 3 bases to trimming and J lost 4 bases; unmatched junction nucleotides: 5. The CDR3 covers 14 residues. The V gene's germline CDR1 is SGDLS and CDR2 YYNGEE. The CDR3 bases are TGTGCCAGCAGCGAAGGACAGGGTGGCTATGGCTACACCTTC. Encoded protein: CASSEGQGGYGYTF.

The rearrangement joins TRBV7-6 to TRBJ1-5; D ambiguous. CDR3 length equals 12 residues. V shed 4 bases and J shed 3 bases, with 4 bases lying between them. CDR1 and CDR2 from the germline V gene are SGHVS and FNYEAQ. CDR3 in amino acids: CASSSINQPQHF. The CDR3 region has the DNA TGTGCCAGCAGCTCCATCAATCAGCCCCAGCATTTT.

The CDR3 region has the DNA TGTGCCACCAGTACTAGCGGGGTGTTTAACACCGGGGAGCTGTTTTTT. This sequence encodes CATSTSGVFNTGELFF. The chain links TRBV24-1 to TRBJ2-2, with 10 bases identical to TRBD2. V was clipped by 6 bases and J by 2 bases; unmatched bases: 5. This CDR3 comprises 16 residues. CDR1 and CDR2 from the germline V gene are KGHDR and SFDVKD.

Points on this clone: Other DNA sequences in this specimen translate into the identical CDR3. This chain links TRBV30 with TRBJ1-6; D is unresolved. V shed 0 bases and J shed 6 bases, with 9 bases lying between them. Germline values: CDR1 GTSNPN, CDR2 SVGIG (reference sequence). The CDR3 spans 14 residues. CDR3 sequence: CAWSVLAGNSPLHF. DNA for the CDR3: TGTGCCTGGAGTGTCCTGGCGGGTAATTCACCCCTCCACTTT.

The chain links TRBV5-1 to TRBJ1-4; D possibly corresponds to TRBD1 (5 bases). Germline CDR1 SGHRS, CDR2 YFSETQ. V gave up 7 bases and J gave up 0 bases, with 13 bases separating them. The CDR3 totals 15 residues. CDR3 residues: CASAPRDSTNEKLFF. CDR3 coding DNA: TGCGCCAGCGCGCCCAGGGACTCAACTAATGAAAAACTGTTTTTT.

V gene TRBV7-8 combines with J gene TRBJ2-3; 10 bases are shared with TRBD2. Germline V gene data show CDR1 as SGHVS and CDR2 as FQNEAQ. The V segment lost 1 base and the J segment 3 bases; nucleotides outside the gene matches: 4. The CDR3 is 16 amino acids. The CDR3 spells CASSLVSGGATDTQYF. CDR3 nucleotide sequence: TGTGCCAGCAGCTTAGTCAGCGGGGGGGCTACAGATACGCAGTATTTT.

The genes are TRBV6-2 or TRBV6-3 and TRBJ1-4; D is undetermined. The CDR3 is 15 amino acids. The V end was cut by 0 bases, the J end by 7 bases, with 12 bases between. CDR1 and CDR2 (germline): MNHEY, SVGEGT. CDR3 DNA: TGTGCCAGCAGTTACTCGCCCCCGCCGGGTGAAAAACTGTTTTTT. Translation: CASSYSPPPGEKLFF.

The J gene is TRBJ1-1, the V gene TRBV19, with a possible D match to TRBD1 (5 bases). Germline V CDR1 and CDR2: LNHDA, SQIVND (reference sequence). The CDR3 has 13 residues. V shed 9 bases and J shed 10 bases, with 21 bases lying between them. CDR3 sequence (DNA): TGTGCCAGCACCCTATTTCAGGGCTCGGGAGCTTTCTTT. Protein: CASTLFQGSGAFF.

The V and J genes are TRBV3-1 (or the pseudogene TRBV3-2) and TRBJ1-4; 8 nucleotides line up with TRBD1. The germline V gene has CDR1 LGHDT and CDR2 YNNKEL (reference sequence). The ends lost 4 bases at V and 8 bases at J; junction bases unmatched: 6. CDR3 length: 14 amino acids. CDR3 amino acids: CASSLQGAGEKLFF. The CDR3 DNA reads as TGTGCCAGCAGCCTTCAGGGGGCAGGGGAAAAACTGTTTTTT.

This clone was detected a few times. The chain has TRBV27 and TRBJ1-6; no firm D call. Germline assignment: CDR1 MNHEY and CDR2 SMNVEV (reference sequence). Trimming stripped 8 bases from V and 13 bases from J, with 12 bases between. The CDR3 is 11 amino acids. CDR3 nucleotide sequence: TGTGCCAGCGGCCATTCGTCCCCCCTCCACTTT. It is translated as CASGHSSPLHF.

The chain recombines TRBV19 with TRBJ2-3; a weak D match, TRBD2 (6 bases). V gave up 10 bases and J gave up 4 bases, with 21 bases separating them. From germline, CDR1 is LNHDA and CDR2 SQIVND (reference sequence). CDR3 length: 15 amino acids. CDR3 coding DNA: TGTGCCACTTCCTCCGGGATGGGGACTGCAGATACGCAGTATTTT. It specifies CATSSGMGTADTQYF.

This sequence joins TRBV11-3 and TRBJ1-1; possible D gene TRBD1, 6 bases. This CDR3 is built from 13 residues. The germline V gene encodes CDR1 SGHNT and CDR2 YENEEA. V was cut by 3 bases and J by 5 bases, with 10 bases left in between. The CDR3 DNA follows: TGTGCCAGCAGCTTGAGGGGGGGAACTGAAGCTTTCTTT. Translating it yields CASSLRGGTEAFF.

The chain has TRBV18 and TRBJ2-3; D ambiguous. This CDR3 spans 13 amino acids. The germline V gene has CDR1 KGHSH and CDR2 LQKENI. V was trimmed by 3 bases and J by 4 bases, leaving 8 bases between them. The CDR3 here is CASSPPVPDTQYF. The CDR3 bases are TGTGCCAGCTCACCTCCGGTCCCAGATACGCAGTATTTT.

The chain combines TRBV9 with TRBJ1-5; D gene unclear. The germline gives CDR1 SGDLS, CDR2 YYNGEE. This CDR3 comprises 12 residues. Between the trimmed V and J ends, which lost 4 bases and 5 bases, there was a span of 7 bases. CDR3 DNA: TGTGCCAGCAGCCCACGGTATCAGCCCCAGCATTTT. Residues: CASSPRYQPQHF.

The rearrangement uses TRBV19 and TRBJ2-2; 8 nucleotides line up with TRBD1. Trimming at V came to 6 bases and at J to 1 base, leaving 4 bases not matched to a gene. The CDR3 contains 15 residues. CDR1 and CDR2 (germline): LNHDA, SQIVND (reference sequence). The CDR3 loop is CASRRDRMNTGELFF. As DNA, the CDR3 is TGTGCCAGTAGGCGGGACAGGATGAACACCGGGGAGCTGTTTTTT.

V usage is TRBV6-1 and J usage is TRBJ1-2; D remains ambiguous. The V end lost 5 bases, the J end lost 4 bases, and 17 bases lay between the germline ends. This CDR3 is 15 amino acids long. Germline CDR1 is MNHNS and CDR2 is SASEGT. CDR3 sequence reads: CASSSADPAGYGYTF. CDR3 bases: TGTGCCAGCAGTTCAGCCGACCCAGCGGGCTATGGCTACACCTTC.

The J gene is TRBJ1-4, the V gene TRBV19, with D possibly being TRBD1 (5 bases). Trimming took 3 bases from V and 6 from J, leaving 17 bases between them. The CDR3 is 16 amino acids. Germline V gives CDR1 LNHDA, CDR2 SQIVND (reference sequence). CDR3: CASSILTQGGDEKLFF. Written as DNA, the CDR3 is TGTGCCAGTAGTATTTTAACCCAGGGCGGAGATGAAAAACTGTTTTTT.

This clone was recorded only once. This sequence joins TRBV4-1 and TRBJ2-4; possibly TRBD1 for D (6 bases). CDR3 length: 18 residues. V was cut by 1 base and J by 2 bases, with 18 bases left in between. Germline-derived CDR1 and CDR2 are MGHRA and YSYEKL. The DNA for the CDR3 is TGCGCCAGCAGCCAAGCCGCGGACAGCAAGGGGCCCAAAAACATTCAGTACTTC. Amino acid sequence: CASSQAADSKGPKNIQYF.